One and the same sample provided the 24 T cell receptor beta chains below, sequenced in a study of identical twins. TCRdb ran MiXCR on the 5' RACE reads and lists one entry per CDR3 protein. The repertoire has approximately 890,000 distinct CDR3 sequences, around an eighth of them found once; the top ten carry 1.5% to 2%. This sample also appeared in a second study, on yellow fever vaccine responses in identical twins.

Sequencing was performed on PBMCs. Receptors originate from a woman under 30 in good health.

This clonotype appeared a few times. This sequence joins TRBV20-1 and TRBJ2-3; TRBD2 agrees at 10 bases. There are 16 residues in the CDR3. Per germline, CDR1 DFQATT and CDR2 SNEGSKA (reference sequence). V lost 3 bases, J lost 1 base, and 7 bases stayed unmatched. The CDR3 protein is CSASPAGGPRTDTQYF. In nucleotides, the CDR3 is TGCAGTGCTAGCCCAGCGGGAGGGCCGCGCACAGATACGCAGTATTTT.

This chain links TRBV9 with TRBJ2-1; 7 nucleotides align to TRBD2. Germline CDR1 SGDLS, CDR2 YYNGEE. The V and J ends lost 2 bases and 3 bases, in that order; junction bases with no gene match: 5. The CDR3 has 15 residues. CDR3 DNA: TGTGCCAGCAGCGTCTTTGGCGGGAGCTACAATGAGCAGTTCTTC. Amino acids: CASSVFGGSYNEQFF. Combining the CDR3 with reference TRBV9 and TRBJ2-1 gives the whole variable domain DSGVTQTPKHLITATGQRVTLRCSPRSGDLSVYWYQQSLDQGLQFLIQYYNGEERAKGNILERFSAQQFPDLHSELNLSSLELGDSALYFCASSVFGGSYNEQFFGPGTRLTVL.

This clonotype was observed a handful of times. This sequence joins TRBV12-3 or TRBV12-4 and TRBJ1-2, with D unclear. V was pared by 5 bases and J by 4 bases, with 20 bases between. CDR3 length: 16 residues. This chain's CDR3 is CASSAQSPASFYGYTF. The CDR3 DNA sequence: TGTGCCAGCAGTGCTCAGAGCCCCGCGTCCTTCTATGGCTACACCTTC.

The chain has TRBV12-3 or TRBV12-4 and TRBJ2-1; possible D gene TRBD2, 6 bases. This CDR3 has 15 amino acids. Trimming left V 5 bases short and J 9 bases short, with 20 bases between. CDR3 DNA: TGTGCCAGCAGTCCGGGTGGCGGGAATAACGGTGAGCAGTTCTTC. Translated, it gives CASSPGGGNNGEQFF.

V is TRBV7-6 and J is TRBJ2-3; possibly TRBD2 for D (5 bases). The CDR3 runs to 15 residues. The V gene's germline CDR1 is SGHVS and CDR2 FNYEAQ. Trimming shortened V by 4 bases and J by 6 bases, and 17 bases separated the two germline ends. The CDR3 coding sequence is TGTGCCAGCAGCTATCGGGTACCGGGGTGGGATACGCAGTATTTT. It is translated as CASSYRVPGWDTQYF.

The CDR3 region has the DNA TGCGCCAGCAGAACGGGGATCTCTGGGGCCAACGTCCTGACTTTC. Protein sequence: CASRTGISGANVLTF. The rearrangement links TRBV5-1 to TRBJ2-6; possible D gene TRBD2, 5 bases. Trimming shortened V by 5 bases and J by 0 bases, and 9 bases separated the two germline ends. This CDR3 is 15 amino acids long. Germline loops: CDR1 SGHRS, CDR2 YFSETQ.

This clonotype showed up just a few times. The rearrangement joins TRBV3-1 to TRBJ1-1, with 7 bases matching TRBD1. V lost 7 bases and J lost 8; bases outside the gene matches: 1. CDR3 length: 10 residues. The germline V gene encodes CDR1 LGHDT and CDR2 YNNKEL (reference sequence). The CDR3 nucleotides read TGTGCCAGCATGGGACAGGAAGCTTTCTTT. It translates to CASMGQEAFF.

The sample holds many counts of this clonotype. J is TRBJ1-1 and V is TRBV5-1, with 12 bases that match TRBD1. V lost 3 bases and J lost 5; bases outside the gene matches: 5. The CDR3 length is 15 residues. Germline V gene data show CDR1 as SGHRS and CDR2 as YFSETQ. CDR3 DNA sequence: TGCGCCAGCAGCTCCGGGACAGGGGGCTGGACTGAAGCTTTCTTT. Amino acids: CASSSGTGGWTEAFF.

The sample holds many counts of this clonotype. This sequence joins TRBV20-1 and TRBJ2-2; D unresolved. The V gene's germline CDR1 is DFQATT and CDR2 SNEGSKA (reference sequence). Trimming shortened V by 7 bases and J by 2 bases, and 8 bases separated the two germline ends. This CDR3 has 12 residues. The CDR3 loop reads CSVQINTGELFF. CDR3 nucleotides: TGCAGTGTCCAGATTAACACCGGGGAGCTGTTTTTT.

The rearrangement uses TRBV11-3 and TRBJ2-1; 10 positions agree with TRBD1. The CDR3 runs 15 residues. In germline, CDR1 is SGHNT, CDR2 YENEEA. V dropped 0 bases and J dropped 9; count of bases not matched to a gene: 5. CDR3 amino acids: CASSLEGQGFSEQFF. CDR3 in DNA: TGTGCCAGCAGCTTAGAGGGACAGGGGTTCAGTGAGCAGTTCTTC.

The table lists this clonotype with a few counts. CDR3: CASSFYPGRLRGEKLFF. In nucleotides, the CDR3 is TGTGCCAGCAGTTTCTATCCGGGACGCCTAAGGGGTGAAAAACTGTTTTTT. The rearrangement links TRBV12-3 or TRBV12-4 to TRBJ1-4, with D possibly being TRBD1 (5 bases). The CDR3 totals 17 residues. V shed 3 bases and J shed 7 bases, with 21 bases lying between them.

The chain has TRBV15 and TRBJ2-7; 15 positions agree with TRBD2. CDR1 and CDR2 from the germline V gene are LNHNV and YYDKDF (reference sequence). V lost 5 bases and J lost 5; bases outside the gene matches: 13. The CDR3 length is 18 residues. The DNA of the CDR3 is TGTGCCACCAGCCCCTCAGCGGGACTAGCGGGAGGTGGGCACGAGCAGTACTTC. It specifies CATSPSAGLAGGGHEQYF.

V and J are TRBV12-3 or TRBV12-4 and TRBJ2-2, with 8 bases matching TRBD2. The ends lost 7 bases at V and 1 base at J; junction bases unmatched: 14. CDR3 length: 18 amino acids. The CDR3 sequence: CASTIRGGGGRNTGELFF. The CDR3 DNA is TGTGCCAGCACCATCCGGGGGGGGGGCGGACGGAACACCGGGGAGCTGTTTTTT.

For the CDR3, the DNA is TGTGCCAGCAGTGAAGCGGAGGCACCGAGAGATCTGAACTATGGCTACACCTTC. It translates to CASSEAEAPRDLNYGYTF. The chain carries TRBV2 and TRBJ1-2; D call uncertain. Looked up from germline, CDR1 is SNHLY and CDR2 is FYNNEI. The CDR3 is 18 residues long. Trimming removed 0 bases at V and 2 bases at J, with 19 bases between.

In the case of this clonotype: A much larger clonotype is one base distant, so this may be a read error. The V gene is TRBV12-3 or TRBV12-4, the J gene TRBJ2-1, with unresolved D. The ends were cut back, 6 bases at V and 0 bases at J, with 6 bases in the middle. The CDR3 consists of 13 residues. The CDR3 nucleotides are TGTGCCAGCAGGGCACGCTCCTACAATGAGCAGTTCTTC. Protein sequence: CASRARSYNEQFF.

The chain recombines TRBV28 with TRBJ2-3; D is ambiguous. The CDR3 is 14 residues long. V lost 7 bases to trimming and J lost 0 bases, with 11 bases between them. Germline V lookup: CDR1 MDHEN, CDR2 SYDVKM. The CDR3 protein is CASTPRPSTDTQYF. The CDR3 DNA is TGTGCCAGCACCCCCCGTCCGAGCACAGATACGCAGTATTTT.

This clonotype turned up a few times. The V and J genes are TRBV11-2 and TRBJ1-1, with 8 bases matching TRBD1. V gave up 5 bases and J gave up 4 bases; unmatched junction bases: 9. Looked up from germline, CDR1 is SGHAT and CDR2 is FQNNGV. There are 15 residues in the CDR3. The CDR3 DNA sequence: TGTGCCAGCAGCCCAAACGGACAGGGAAGCACTGAAGCTTTCTTT. Protein: CASSPNGQGSTEAFF.

This clonotype was counted a few times. This chain joins TRBV5-1 and TRBJ2-3, with TRBD2 identical over 15 bases. The V gene end was trimmed by 3 bases and the J gene end by 2 bases; junction bases not matched to a gene: 4. Germline V lookup: CDR1 SGHRS, CDR2 YFSETQ. CDR3 size: 17 residues. The CDR3 DNA sequence: TGCGCCAGCAGCTCCGGGACTAGCGGGGGGAACACAGATACGCAGTATTTT. This gives the protein CASSSGTSGGNTDTQYF.

This clonotype occurred a few times. This chain connects TRBV29-1 to TRBJ2-1, with D perhaps assigned TRBD1 or TRBD2 (6 bases each). This CDR3 contains 13 residues. With 2 bases removed from V and 8 bases from J, the gap between germline ends came to 13 bases. Per germline, CDR1 SQVTM and CDR2 ANQGSEA. The CDR3 DNA is TGCAGCGTTGAAATGGGGGGCAGGGATGAGCAGTTCTTC. This translates into CSVEMGGRDEQFF.

The rearrangement links TRBV7-8 to TRBJ2-7, with 7 bases fitting TRBD2. Germline V CDR1 and CDR2: SGHVS, FQNEAQ. V shed 1 base, J shed 1 base, and the junction held 4 bases outside the gene matches. The CDR3 loop spans 15 amino acids. Written as DNA, the CDR3 is TGTGCCAGCAGCTTAGTTACTAGCGAGTCCTACGAGCAGTACTTC. Its translation is CASSLVTSESYEQYF.

The chain combines TRBV4-2 with TRBJ2-1, with 8 bases aligning to TRBD2. Trimming removed 3 bases from V and 0 bases from J; junction bases left unmatched: 22. CDR3 size: 22 residues. CDR1 LGHNA and CDR2 YNFKEQ come from the germline V gene. The chain's CDR3 is CASSHLGWSGGPGTSSYNEQFF. The CDR3 DNA reads as TGTGCCAGCAGCCACCTAGGGTGGAGCGGGGGCCCCGGTACCAGCTCCTACAATGAGCAGTTCTTC.

The rearrangement uses TRBV4-1 and TRBJ2-7; TRBD1 matches 10 bases. The germline V gene has CDR1 MGHRA and CDR2 YSYEKL. The trim removed 4 bases at V and 2 bases at J, leaving 5 bases unmatched. The CDR3 covers 15 residues. CDR3 residues: CASSRDGQGAYEQYF. CDR3 DNA sequence: TGCGCCAGCAGCCGCGACGGACAGGGGGCCTACGAGCAGTACTTC.

This clonotype was counted a few times. The rearrangement links TRBV12-3 or TRBV12-4 to TRBJ2-2, with D possibly matching TRBD2 (6 bases). The CDR3 sequence is 13 residues long. V dropped 4 bases and J dropped 5 bases, with 8 bases sitting between them. This CDR3 is CASSWGRTGELFF. CDR3 DNA: TGTGCCAGCAGTTGGGGGAGGACCGGGGAGCTGTTTTTT.

This clonotype turned up a few times. This rearrangement joins TRBV15 to TRBJ2-5, with unresolved D. Trimming stripped 5 bases from V and 5 bases from J, with 12 bases between. This CDR3 is 13 amino acids long. CDR1 and CDR2 (germline): LNHNV, YYDKDF (reference sequence). CDR3 amino acids: CATSFADLETQYF. The DNA for the CDR3 is TGTGCCACCAGCTTCGCCGATTTGGAGACCCAGTACTTC.